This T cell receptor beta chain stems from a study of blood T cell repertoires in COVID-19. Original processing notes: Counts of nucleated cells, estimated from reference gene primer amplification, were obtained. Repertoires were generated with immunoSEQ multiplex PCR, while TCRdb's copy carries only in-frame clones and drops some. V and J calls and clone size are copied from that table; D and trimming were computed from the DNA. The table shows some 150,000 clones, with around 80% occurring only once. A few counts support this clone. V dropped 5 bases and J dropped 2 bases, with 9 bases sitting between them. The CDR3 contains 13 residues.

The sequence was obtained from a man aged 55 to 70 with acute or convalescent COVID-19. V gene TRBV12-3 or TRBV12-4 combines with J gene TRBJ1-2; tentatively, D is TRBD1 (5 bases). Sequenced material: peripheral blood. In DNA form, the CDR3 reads TGTGCCAGCAGTCAGACAGTCAACTATGGCTACACCTTC. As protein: CASSQTVNYGYTF.